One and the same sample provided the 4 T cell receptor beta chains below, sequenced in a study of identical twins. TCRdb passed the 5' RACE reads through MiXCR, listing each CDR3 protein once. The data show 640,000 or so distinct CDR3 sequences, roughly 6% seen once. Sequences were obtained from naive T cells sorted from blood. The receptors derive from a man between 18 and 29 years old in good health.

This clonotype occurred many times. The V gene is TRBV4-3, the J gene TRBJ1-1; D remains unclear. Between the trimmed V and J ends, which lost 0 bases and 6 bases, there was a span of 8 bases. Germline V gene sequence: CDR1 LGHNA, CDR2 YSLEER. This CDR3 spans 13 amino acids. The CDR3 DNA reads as TGCGCCAGCAGCCAAGATCTCTCGGCTGAAGCTTTCTTT. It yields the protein CASSQDLSAEAFF.

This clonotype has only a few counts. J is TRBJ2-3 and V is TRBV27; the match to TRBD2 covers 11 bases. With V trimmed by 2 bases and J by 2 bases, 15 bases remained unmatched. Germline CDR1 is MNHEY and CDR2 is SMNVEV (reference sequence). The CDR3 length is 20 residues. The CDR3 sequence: CASSLRGGTSGAFYTDTQYF. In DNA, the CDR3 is TGTGCCAGCAGTTTAAGGGGTGGGACTAGCGGAGCGTTCTACACAGATACGCAGTATTTT.

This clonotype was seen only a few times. CDR3 protein: CASRGTGPDRGYGYTF. The CDR3 DNA reads as TGCGCCAGCAGGGGGACTGGGCCCGATCGGGGCTATGGCTACACCTTC. V usage is TRBV10-2 and J usage is TRBJ1-2, with D possibly being TRBD1 (5 bases). The length of the CDR3 is 16 residues. Germline lookup yields CDR1 WSHSY and CDR2 SAAADI. V lost 6 bases and J lost 4, with 21 bases in between.

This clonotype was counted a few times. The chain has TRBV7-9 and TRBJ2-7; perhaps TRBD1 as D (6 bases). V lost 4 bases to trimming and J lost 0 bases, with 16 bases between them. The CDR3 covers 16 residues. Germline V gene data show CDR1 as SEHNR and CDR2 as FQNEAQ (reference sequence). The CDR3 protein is CASSSVFDRPSYEQYF. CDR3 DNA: TGTGCCAGCAGCTCAGTCTTCGACAGGCCCTCCTACGAGCAGTACTTC.